This T cell receptor (beta chain) came from a study of blood T cells in healthy people across ages. Study results and caveats: TCR beta diversity correlated strongly with naive T cell percentage. Underestimates were what the diversity estimates from one million T cells were considered to be. Roughly linear declines in TCR beta diversity per million T cells occurred with age.

The authors extracted at least 5.5 micrograms of total RNA per sample. The CDR3 sequence is 12 residues long. Trimming removed 7 bases from V and 3 bases from J, with 10 bases in between. Germline V gene data show CDR1 as SQVTM and CDR2 as ANQGSEA. Then a second PCR, running about 6 to 11 cycles, was carried out with a sample-barcoded 5' primer and a J-beta primer mix. TCRdb reprocessed the 5' RACE reads via MiXCR and lists one record per CDR3 protein. The data contain fewer than 900,000 distinct CDR3 sequences, about 40% of them seen just once; the ten biggest clones take up roughly 19%. In this sample, this clonotype turned up a few times. Antigen: not known.

Sequenced input: blood. V usage is TRBV29-1 and J usage is TRBJ1-5, with D possibly TRBD1 on 5 matching bases. This sequence was found in a woman aged 55-70 years in good health. CDR3 residues: CSARQPNQPQHF. CDR3 DNA sequence: TGCAGCGCTCGACAGCCCAATCAGCCCCAGCATTTT.